The 15 T cell receptor beta chains below all came from one sample that was sequenced in a study of T-cell memory formation after mild COVID-19. TCRdb re-analysed the 5' RACE reads in MiXCR, keeping a single row per CDR3 protein. The sample records around 510,000 distinct CDR3 sequences, 20% to 25% being singletons. Specimen: PBMCs or a T cell subset sorted from them (not recorded which). Receptors originate from an adult woman who had mild COVID-19 (a few samples of this study predate the infection). Cell type and time point are not known.

This clonotype was observed at least ten times. The chain recombines TRBV29-1 with TRBJ2-3; 10 positions agree with TRBD2. In germline, CDR1 is SQVTM, CDR2 ANQGSEA. CDR3 length: 14 amino acids. J lost 4 bases, V lost 6 bases, and 7 bases had no gene match. The CDR3 nucleotides are TGCAGCGTGATAGCGGGAGGTGCGGCAGATACGCAGTATTTT. Its translation is CSVIAGGAADTQYF.

In its sample, this clonotype was seen a few times. The V gene is TRBV9, the J gene TRBJ2-5; 9 nucleotides line up with TRBD2. The V gene's germline CDR1 is SGDLS and CDR2 YYNGEE. The CDR3 spans 16 residues. V gave up 3 bases and J gave up 4 bases; unmatched junction bases: 10. The CDR3 region has the DNA TGTGCCAGCAGCGCCCCAGGGGCAGCGGGAGGAGAGACCCAGTACTTC. This translates into CASSAPGAAGGETQYF.

The V gene is TRBV11-2, the J gene TRBJ2-7, with TRBD1 matching 7 bases. The germline V gene encodes CDR1 SGHAT and CDR2 FQNNGV. The V segment lost 5 bases and the J segment 4 bases; nucleotides outside the gene matches: 17. This CDR3 spans 17 amino acids. The CDR3 spells CASSPIPQGTRTYEQYF. The CDR3 DNA is TGTGCCAGCAGCCCCATTCCACAGGGGACGAGGACGTACGAGCAGTACTTC. Looking up the rest from reference TRBV11-2 and TRBJ2-7 gives the full variable domain: EAGVAQSPRYKIIEKRQSVAFWCNPISGHATLYWYQQILGQGPKLLIQFQNNGVVDDSQLPKDRFSAERLKGVDSTLKIQPAKLEDSAVYLCASSPIPQGTRTYEQYFGPGTRLTVT.

The rearrangement joins TRBV24-1 to TRBJ2-7; 8 nucleotides agree with TRBD1. V lost 7 bases, J lost 4 bases, and 20 bases stayed unmatched. Looked up from germline, CDR1 is KGHDR and CDR2 is SFDVKD. This CDR3 is built from 18 residues. The CDR3 loop is CATSPGTGTSRGIYEQYF. In DNA form, the CDR3 reads TGTGCCACCAGCCCCGGGACAGGAACCTCCCGGGGGATTTACGAGCAGTACTTC.

V and J are TRBV29-1 and TRBJ2-7; perhaps D is TRBD1 or TRBD2 (6 bases each). Germline CDR1 is SQVTM and CDR2 is ANQGSEA. The V and J ends lost 0 bases and 4 bases respectively, with 16 bases between them. The CDR3 extends over 15 amino acids. CDR3 loop: CSVEEGGWGAYEQYF. The DNA of the CDR3 is TGCAGCGTTGAAGAAGGGGGTTGGGGGGCGTACGAGCAGTACTTC.

V usage is TRBV11-2 and J usage is TRBJ2-3, with TRBD2 identical over 12 bases. CDR3 length equals 17 residues. The V and J ends lost 0 bases and 2 bases, in that order; junction bases with no gene match: 3. Germline values: CDR1 SGHAT, CDR2 FQNNGV. The CDR3 loop is CASSLEGLAGNTDTQYF. CDR3 coding DNA: TGTGCCAGCAGCTTAGAGGGACTAGCGGGTAACACAGATACGCAGTATTTT.

J is TRBJ2-3 and V is TRBV19; TRBD1 agrees at 8 bases. This CDR3 comprises 13 residues. The V gene end was trimmed by 5 bases and the J gene end by 7 bases; junction bases not matched to a gene: 5. From germline, CDR1 is LNHDA and CDR2 SQIVND (reference sequence). The CDR3 protein is CASSGQGTNTQYF. CDR3 nucleotides: TGTGCCAGTAGTGGACAGGGTACGAATACGCAGTATTTT.

The CDR3 DNA is TGTGCCACCAGTGATCCACTAGCGGGAGGCCCGAGCTCCTACAATGAGCAGTTCTTC. Translation: CATSDPLAGGPSSYNEQFF. V is TRBV24-1 and J is TRBJ2-1; 12 positions agree with TRBD2. Germline loops: CDR1 KGHDR, CDR2 SFDVKD. This CDR3 region has 19 residues. The V gene end was trimmed by 3 bases and the J gene end by 0 bases; junction bases not matched to a gene: 8.

This clonotype occurred a few times. This chain links TRBV2 with TRBJ2-7, with TRBD1 matching over 7 bases. The length of the CDR3 is 13 residues. In germline, CDR1 is SNHLY, CDR2 FYNNEI. After removal of 9 bases from V and 0 bases from J, the junction contained 5 bases not matched to a gene. The CDR3 DNA sequence: TGTGCCAGTTGGGGACAGCCCTCCTACGAGCAGTACTTC. Protein product: CASWGQPSYEQYF.

The genes are TRBV7-9 and TRBJ2-3; 8 bases map to TRBD2. The CDR3 length is 16 residues. CDR1 is SEHNR and CDR2 is FQNEAQ in the germline V gene (reference sequence). Unmatched junction bases numbered 6, after V lost 1 base and J lost 3 bases. The chain's CDR3 is CASSLGDGGGTDTQYF. CDR3 nucleotides: TGTGCCAGCAGCTTAGGTGACGGCGGGGGGACAGATACGCAGTATTTT.

This clonotype was detected a few times. J is TRBJ2-1 and V is TRBV25-1; TRBD1 might be the D (6 bases). V was clipped by 4 bases and J by 13 bases, with 14 bases between them. Germline loops: CDR1 MGHDK, CDR2 SYGVNS. The CDR3 loop spans 12 amino acids. CDR3 sequence (DNA): TGTGCCAGCAGTGGGCACCTCGGGACACAGTTCTTC. Amino acids: CASSGHLGTQFF.

This clonotype was recorded many times. V and J are TRBV4-1 and TRBJ2-7; 9 positions match TRBD1. The germline gives CDR1 MGHRA, CDR2 YSYEKL. V lost 4 bases to trimming and J lost 2 bases; unmatched junction nucleotides: 12. This CDR3 spans 17 amino acids. For the CDR3, the DNA is TGCGCCAGCAGCCTCGAGCCCCCCGGGACAGGGACCTACGAGCAGTACTTC. Residues: CASSLEPPGTGTYEQYF.

There are many counts of this clonotype. The rearrangement uses TRBV12-3 or TRBV12-4 and TRBJ2-3; D ambiguous. CDR3 length: 14 residues. V was clipped by 2 bases and J by 0 bases, with 6 bases between them. CDR3: CASSLLGSTDTQYF. As DNA, the CDR3 is TGTGCCAGCAGTTTACTGGGTAGCACAGATACGCAGTATTTT.

The V call is TRBV24-1, the J call TRBJ2-1, with TRBD2 matching 13 bases. V shed 6 bases and J 3 bases; nucleotides not matched to a gene: 7. This CDR3 is 17 amino acids long. The germline gives CDR1 KGHDR, CDR2 SFDVKD. The CDR3 loop reads CATSTTRTSGSYNEQFF. The CDR3, as DNA: TGTGCCACCAGTACGACCCGGACTAGCGGGAGCTACAATGAGCAGTTCTTC.

This clonotype was observed at least ten times. The rearrangement links TRBV7-9 to TRBJ2-1; TRBD2 might be the D (5 bases). CDR1 is SEHNR, CDR2 FQNEAQ, per germline (reference sequence). V dropped 5 bases and J dropped 5 bases, with 22 bases sitting between them. The length of the CDR3 is 17 residues. CDR3 in DNA: TGTGCCAGCAGCCAGGACTCGAGTAGCATGGGAAACAATGAGCAGTTCTTC. Translation: CASSQDSSSMGNNEQFF.